The 25 T cell receptor beta chains below were found in one sample sequenced in a study of early T cells in non-severe SARS-CoV-2 infection. One entry per CDR3 protein results from TCRdb running MiXCR on the 5' RACE reads. The table has just over 95,000 distinct CDR3 sequences, 11% seen once. This material consisted of whole blood, taken at baseline. These receptor sequences come from an adult who was a healthcare worker with PCR-confirmed SARS-CoV-2 infection or an uninfected control (not recorded which).

This clonotype was observed a few times. The rearrangement links TRBV11-2 to TRBJ1-1; no definite D call. The CDR3 is 17 amino acids. The V and J ends lost 1 base and 1 base respectively, with 16 bases between them. The germline V gene encodes CDR1 SGHAT and CDR2 FQNNGV. The CDR3 region has the DNA TGTGCCAGCAGCTTAGCCACGATAGGACTGAGGAACACTGAAGCTTTCTTT. Its protein is CASSLATIGLRNTEAFF.

The chain couples TRBV5-5 to TRBJ2-3; D is perhaps TRBD2 (5 bases). Between the trimmed V and J ends, which lost 2 bases and 1 base, there was a span of 23 bases. Germline V gene data show CDR1 as SGHKS and CDR2 as YYEKEE (reference sequence). This CDR3 region has 19 residues. CDR3: CASSFSGAVKVVGTDTQYF. Here the CDR3 DNA reads TGTGCCAGCAGCTTCTCTGGAGCGGTTAAGGTGGTCGGCACAGATACGCAGTATTTT.

This clonotype turned up a few times. This chain joins TRBV9 and TRBJ1-6; the D gene is possibly TRBD1 (5 bases). The CDR3 covers 16 residues. Germline assignment: CDR1 SGDLS and CDR2 YYNGEE. Trimming took 6 bases from V and 5 from J, leaving 18 bases between them. The CDR3 loop reads CASTRDAGPDNSPLHF. In DNA, the CDR3 is TGTGCCAGCACCCGGGACGCTGGGCCAGATAATTCACCCCTCCACTTT.

The J gene is TRBJ2-5, the V gene TRBV7-2; D possibly matches TRBD1 or TRBD2 (5 bases each). V lost 5 bases to trimming and J lost 9 bases, with 16 bases between them. This CDR3 is built from 13 residues. From germline, CDR1 is SGHTA and CDR2 FQGNSA. The CDR3 DNA sequence: TGTGCCAGCAGCGTTGAGGGACCCCAGTCCCAGTACTTC. This gives the protein CASSVEGPQSQYF.

J is TRBJ1-2 and V is TRBV3-1; D might be TRBD1 (6 bases). V dropped 2 bases and J dropped 4 bases, with 14 bases sitting between them. Germline loops: CDR1 LGHDT, CDR2 YNNKEL (reference sequence). The length of the CDR3 is 15 residues. The CDR3 reads CASSQIQGSLYGYTF. The CDR3 DNA reads as TGTGCCAGCAGCCAAATACAGGGATCCCTCTATGGCTACACCTTC.

The CDR3 protein is CASSPFLGQGISYGYTF. The CDR3 coding sequence is TGTGCCAGCTCACCGTTTCTTGGACAGGGGATTAGCTATGGCTACACCTTC. The chain combines TRBV18 with TRBJ1-2; 9 bases align to TRBD1. The ends lost 3 bases at V and 4 bases at J; junction bases unmatched: 12. Germline V CDR1 and CDR2: KGHSH, LQKENI. The CDR3 is 17 amino acids. Drawing the rest from reference TRBV18 and TRBJ1-2, the complete variable domain is NAGVMQNPRHLVRRRGQEARLRCSPMKGHSHVYWYRQLPEEGLKFMVYLQKENIIDESGMPKERFSAEFPKEGPSILRIQQVVRGDSAAYFCASSPFLGQGISYGYTFGSGTRLTVV.

This clonotype was detected a few times. The chain is built from TRBV7-6 and TRBJ2-7, with 13 bases aligning to TRBD2. V was clipped by 1 base and J by 2 bases; unmatched bases: 11. The CDR3 sequence is 19 residues long. Germline V gives CDR1 SGHVS, CDR2 FNYEAQ. This CDR3 is CASSLGGTSGMSVPYEQYF. For the CDR3, the DNA is TGTGCCAGCAGCTTAGGTGGGACTAGCGGGATGTCCGTTCCCTACGAGCAGTACTTC.

This clonotype was detected many times. The chain has TRBV6-1 and TRBJ1-1, with TRBD1 matching over 9 bases. Per germline, CDR1 MNHNS and CDR2 SASEGT. Unmatched junction bases numbered 5, after V lost 0 bases and J lost 3 bases. The CDR3 contains 16 residues. DNA of the CDR3: TGTGCCAGCAGTGAAGCCGGGGACAGGGCGGACACTGAAGCTTTCTTT. It codes for CASSEAGDRADTEAFF.

This clonotype was recorded a few times. This sequence joins TRBV11-2 and TRBJ1-4, with D possibly TRBD1 on 5 matching bases. Per the germline V gene, CDR1 is SGHAT and CDR2 is FQNNGV. With 1 base removed from V and 5 bases from J, the gap between germline ends came to 11 bases. The CDR3 loop spans 15 amino acids. This CDR3 is CASSLGVRQNEKLFF. The CDR3 bases are TGTGCCAGCAGCTTAGGTGTCAGACAGAATGAAAAACTGTTTTTT.

This clonotype came up a few times. The chain joins TRBV7-2 to TRBJ2-5; TRBD1 might be the D (6 bases). The CDR3 loop spans 14 amino acids. Deletions cut 5 bases from V and 1 base from J, with 11 bases between. Germline V CDR1 and CDR2: SGHTA, FQGNSA. CDR3 coding DNA: TGTGCCAGCAGCCCTTGGACAGCCCAAGAGACCCAGTACTTC. It yields the protein CASSPWTAQETQYF.

This chain connects TRBV4-2 to TRBJ2-3; 9 bases are a match to TRBD2. CDR3 length: 15 residues. J was trimmed by 5 bases and V by 3 bases; bases with no gene match: 6. CDR1 and CDR2 from the germline V gene are LGHNA and YNFKEQ. This chain's CDR3 is CASSQAGGQEDTQYF. Written as DNA, the CDR3 is TGTGCCAGCAGCCAGGCGGGGGGGCAGGAAGATACGCAGTATTTT.

V gene TRBV3-1 combines with J gene TRBJ2-1; the D gene could be TRBD1 or TRBD2 (5 bases each). V dropped 4 bases and J dropped 9 bases, with 22 bases sitting between them. The CDR3 has 16 amino acids. Germline-derived CDR1 and CDR2 are LGHDT and YNNKEL (reference sequence). The CDR3 spells CASSRETGQISGEQFF. CDR3 DNA sequence: TGTGCCAGCAGCCGCGAGACGGGGCAAATCTCGGGTGAGCAGTTCTTC.

This chain links TRBV19 with TRBJ1-1; D is unclear. CDR1 and CDR2 (germline): LNHDA, SQIVND (reference sequence). This CDR3 has 14 residues. The V and J ends lost 7 bases and 0 bases respectively, with 12 bases between them. CDR3 sequence: CASNEQIMNTEAFF. CDR3 in DNA: TGTGCCAGTAACGAACAGATTATGAACACTGAAGCTTTCTTT.

The rearrangement links TRBV7-2 to TRBJ1-6; the match to TRBD1 covers 7 bases. CDR3 size: 14 residues. Germline CDR1 is SGHTA and CDR2 is FQGNSA. Trimming cost V 4 bases and J 7 bases; bases outside gene matches: 4. Written as DNA, the CDR3 is TGTGCCAGCAGCTGGACAGGACAAAATTCACCCCTCCACTTT. Protein sequence: CASSWTGQNSPLHF.

The chain is built from TRBV29-1 and TRBJ2-3; 10 bases line up with TRBD2. There are 15 residues in the CDR3. Germline V gene lookup returns CDR1 SQVTM and CDR2 ANQGSEA. With 1 base clipped from V and 6 bases from J, the junction kept 7 bases outside the gene matches. The CDR3 sequence is CSVEGSGRRGDTQYF. The CDR3 DNA sequence: TGCAGCGTTGAAGGTAGCGGGAGGAGAGGCGATACGCAGTATTTT.

Many counts were recorded for this clonotype. This chain links TRBV18 with TRBJ1-2; TRBD1 aligns across 10 bases. The ends lost 6 bases at V and 8 bases at J; junction bases unmatched: 9. The CDR3 is 14 residues long. Germline loops: CDR1 KGHSH, CDR2 LQKENI. The CDR3 sequence: CASSPGQGIDGYTF. The CDR3, as DNA: TGTGCCAGCTCCCCGGGACAGGGGATAGACGGCTACACCTTC. Variable domain in full (rest from reference TRBV18 and TRBJ1-2): NAGVMQNPRHLVRRRGQEARLRCSPMKGHSHVYWYRQLPEEGLKFMVYLQKENIIDESGMPKERFSAEFPKEGPSILRIQQVVRGDSAAYFCASSPGQGIDGYTFGSGTRLTVV.

In its sample, this clonotype was seen a few times. The chain links TRBV27 to TRBJ2-7, with TRBD2 matching 12 bases. The CDR3 totals 15 residues. The ends lost 6 bases at V and 6 bases at J; junction bases unmatched: 9. Germline values: CDR1 MNHEY, CDR2 SMNVEV (reference sequence). For the CDR3, the DNA is TGTGCCAGCAGCCCAAGGACTAGCGGGACTTCCGAGCAGTACTTC. Translated: CASSPRTSGTSEQYF.

J is TRBJ1-4 and V is TRBV7-9; 7 bases agree with TRBD1. The CDR3 covers 12 residues. CDR1 is SEHNR, CDR2 FQNEAQ, per germline (reference sequence). The V and J ends lost 5 bases and 7 bases, in that order; junction bases with no gene match: 1. The CDR3, as DNA: TGTGCCAGCAGCCAGGGGGGTGAAAAACTGTTTTTT. It specifies CASSQGGEKLFF.

This rearrangement joins TRBV29-1 to TRBJ2-3, with D tentatively TRBD2 (6 bases). Germline CDR1 reads SQVTM; CDR2 reads ANQGSEA. Deletions cut 6 bases from V and 6 bases from J, with 16 bases between. The CDR3 has 13 amino acids. CDR3 DNA sequence: TGCAGCGTGCGACTAGTCAGCTCGGATACGCAGTATTTT. As protein: CSVRLVSSDTQYF.

This clonotype appeared many times. The genes are TRBV7-2 and TRBJ1-2; D gene uncertain. With 1 base removed from V and 0 bases from J, the gap between germline ends came to 6 bases. Germline V CDR1 and CDR2: SGHTA, FQGNSA. The CDR3 covers 14 residues. CDR3 in DNA: TGTGCCAGCAGCTTAGAAGGAGCTAACTATGGCTACACCTTC. Translating gives CASSLEGANYGYTF. Looking up the rest from reference TRBV7-2 and TRBJ1-2 gives the full variable domain: GAGVSQSPSNKVTEKGKDVELRCDPISGHTALYWYRQSLGQGLEFLIYFQGNSAPDKSGLPSDRFSAERTGGSVSTLTIQRTQQEDSAVYLCASSLEGANYGYTFGSGTRLTVV.

The V and J genes are TRBV29-1 and TRBJ1-2, with TRBD1 matching 8 bases. The germline CDR1 and CDR2 sequences are SQVTM and ANQGSEA. The length of the CDR3 is 14 residues. J lost 5 bases, V lost 7 bases, and 12 bases had no gene match. CDR3 loop: CSGWGVTGVYGYTF. Written as DNA, the CDR3 is TGCAGCGGGTGGGGAGTGACAGGGGTTTATGGCTACACCTTC.

This clonotype appeared many times. The CDR3 coding sequence is TGCAGCGTACAAGAGAACACTGAAGCTTTCTTT. This translates into CSVQENTEAFF. The chain carries TRBV29-1 and TRBJ1-1, with D unclear. The CDR3 is made up of 11 amino acids. Germline loops: CDR1 SQVTM, CDR2 ANQGSEA. V shed 6 bases and J shed 1 base, with 6 bases lying between them.

The V call is TRBV7-3, the J call TRBJ2-3, with D perhaps being TRBD1 or TRBD2 (6 bases each). V dropped 7 bases and J dropped 3 bases, with 17 bases sitting between them. Germline assignment: CDR1 SGHTA and CDR2 FQGTGA. CDR3 length: 15 amino acids. In nucleotides, the CDR3 is TGTGCCAGCACCCTAAGGGGGGAGGTAACAGATACGCAGTATTTT. Translation gives CASTLRGEVTDTQYF.

This clonotype was counted ten times or more. The V gene is TRBV18, the J gene TRBJ2-7; the D gene is possibly TRBD1 (7 bases). The length of the CDR3 is 13 residues. Trimming removed 6 bases at V and 1 base at J, with 10 bases between. Germline V lookup: CDR1 KGHSH, CDR2 LQKENI. The CDR3 protein is CASSRDSSYEQYF. The DNA for the CDR3 is TGTGCCAGCTCGCGGGACAGTTCCTACGAGCAGTACTTC.

A few counts support this clonotype. This sequence joins TRBV3-1 and TRBJ2-5, with 8 bases matching TRBD1. The CDR3 is 14 amino acids. V trimming: 4 bases; J trimming: 4 bases; junction bases outside the gene matches: 5. CDR1 is LGHDT and CDR2 is YNNKEL in the germline V gene (reference sequence). The CDR3 reads CASSPWTGPETQYF. Here the CDR3 DNA reads TGTGCCAGCAGCCCTTGGACAGGGCCAGAGACCCAGTACTTC.